This is a list of T cell receptor beta chains from one sample in a study of cytomegalovirus exposure and HLA in healthy donors. Libraries were prepared by immunoSEQ multiplex PCR; TCRdb keeps only in-frame clonotypes and omits some of them. The sample records approximately 120,000 clones, approximately 17% being singletons. Sequencing was carried out using PBMCs. Source of these receptors: a female donor in good health and CMV-seropositive. The conserved cysteine and the conserved F or W are not part of the CDR3 here. Each record gives: clone size, J gene, V gene, CDR3 protein. Clone sizes are given selectively: once, few, many, or a class where the clone is expanded.

>.|TRBJ2-5|TRBV5-1
ASSLGSVVGVETQY
>.|TRBJ1-2|TRBV19
ASSIIGGQGDGYT
>.|TRBJ2-1|TRBV19
ASSPTRPNEQF
>few|TRBJ1-2|TRBV27
ASSIGTGGGYT
>few|TRBJ1-6|TRBV5-1
ASSLGIGTGYRSNSPLH
>.|TRBJ1-4|TRBV7-8
ASSTQTGEAATNEKLF
>.|TRBJ2-5|TRBV27
ATPSTGETQY
>few|TRBJ1-4|TRBV7-2
ASSPTGGGEKLF
>.|TRBJ2-3|TRBV6-5
ASRLGGTSTDTQY
>.|TRBJ1-2|TRBV4-3
ASSQEWAGGLGYT
>.|TRBJ1-3|TRBV5-1
ASTFDGGNTIY
>few|TRBJ1-2|TRBV6-5
ASRELSETRYGYT
>.|TRBJ2-5|TRBV7-2
ASRGYQETQY
>.|TRBJ1-2|TRBV5-4
ASSSRTDFTNYGYT
>few|TRBJ2-7|TRBV5-1
ASSASGTSGMHEQY
>few|TRBJ2-7|TRBV6-1
ASSEVGRGYEQY
>few|TRBJ1-4|TRBV28
ASSSLMSRGEKLF